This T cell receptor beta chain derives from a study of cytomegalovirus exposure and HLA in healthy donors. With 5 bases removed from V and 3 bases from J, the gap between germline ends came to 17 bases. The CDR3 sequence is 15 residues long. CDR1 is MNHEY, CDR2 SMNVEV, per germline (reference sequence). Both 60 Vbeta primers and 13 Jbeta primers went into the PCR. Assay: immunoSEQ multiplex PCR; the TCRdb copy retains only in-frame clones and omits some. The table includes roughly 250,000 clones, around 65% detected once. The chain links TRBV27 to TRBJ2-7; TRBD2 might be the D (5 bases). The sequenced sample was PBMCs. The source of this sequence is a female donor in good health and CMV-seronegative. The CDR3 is CASSPQEAGFYEQYF. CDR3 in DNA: TGTGCCAGCAGTCCCCAGGAGGCAGGATTCTACGAGCAGTACTTC.